The source of this TCR beta chain is a study of T-cell reconstitution after alpha-beta-depleted transplantation in children. Germline V gene lookup returns CDR1 SGHVS and CDR2 FNYEAQ. V lost 3 bases, J lost 5 bases, and 11 bases lay in between. The CDR3 is 13 residues long. Unique molecular identifiers were incorporated into the prepared TCRbeta library. TCRdb itself ran the PCR reads through MiXCR, one entry per CDR3 protein. The sample shows some 310,000 distinct CDR3 sequences, 20% to 30% of them seen only once. Specimen: PBMCs, mostly from graft donor cells, collected 180 days after TCRalphabeta/CD19-depleted stem cell transplant. The genes are TRBV7-6 and TRBJ2-7, with D hard to call. This receptor was taken from a male patient younger than 18 who had a stem cell transplant for acute lymphoblastic leukemia, so the T cells may come from the graft donor. CDR3 protein: CASSFLGNDEQYF. CDR3 DNA: TGTGCCAGCAGCTTTTTAGGGAACGACGAGCAGTACTTC.